This T cell receptor (beta chain) was identified in a study of T cell responses to AZD1222 COVID-19 vaccine. Study findings and constraints: Regions left unmutated in variants are reportedly the target of nearly half of spike-specific TCRs. Repertoires were obtained solely post-peak T cell response. Donors skewed white British and female; clonal diversity was possibly underestimated. Mapped onto spike, vaccine-associated CD4 TCRs spanned it and were dominant at 160-218 and 743-854.

The CDR3 loop spans 14 amino acids. CDR1 KGHSH and CDR2 LQKENI come from the germline V gene. After removal of 0 bases from V and 5 bases from J, the junction contained 3 bases not matched to a gene. Comment on this clone: Its cognate antigen is unknown.

Libraries were prepared by immunoSEQ multiplex PCR; TCRdb keeps only in-frame clonotypes and omits some of them. The data hold roughly 190,000 clones, with 90% to 95% observed a single time. The starting material was peripheral blood, obtained 28 days after the second dose of the MenACWY control vaccine. The gene calls are TRBV18 and TRBJ2-5; TRBD1 matches at 7 bases. This clonotype was obtained from an adult who received the MenACWY meningococcal vaccine as a control. The CDR3 loop is CASSPPTGKETQYF. The CDR3 DNA follows: TGTGCCAGCTCACCACCGACAGGGAAGGAGACCCAGTACTTC.